This T cell receptor (beta chain) originates from a study of T cells in Graves' hyperthyroidism and ophthalmopathy. Germline CDR1 GTSNPN, CDR2 SVGIG (reference sequence). The ends lost 1 base at V and 5 bases at J; junction bases unmatched: 8. The CDR3 has 15 amino acids. Uncontrolled infection, other autoimmune disease, pregnancy or lactation disqualified patients from enrolment. RNA transcripts served as the template for amplifying TCR beta CDR3 regions. Initially, a first-round RT-PCR of the TCR CDR3 employed the HTBI primer set. MiXCR, run by TCRdb on the multiplex PCR reads, gives a single entry per CDR3 protein. Altogether about 640,000 distinct CDR3 sequences are present, roughly 20% being singletons, with the ten largest covering around a third.

This TCR derives from a man younger than 40 with Graves' ophthalmopathy. Material for sequencing was blood. V gene TRBV30 combines with J gene TRBJ2-5; 9 bases agree with TRBD1. The CDR3 reads CAWSGTGGRMETQYF. CDR3 coding DNA: TGTGCCTGGAGTGGAACAGGGGGCAGGATGGAGACCCAGTACTTC.